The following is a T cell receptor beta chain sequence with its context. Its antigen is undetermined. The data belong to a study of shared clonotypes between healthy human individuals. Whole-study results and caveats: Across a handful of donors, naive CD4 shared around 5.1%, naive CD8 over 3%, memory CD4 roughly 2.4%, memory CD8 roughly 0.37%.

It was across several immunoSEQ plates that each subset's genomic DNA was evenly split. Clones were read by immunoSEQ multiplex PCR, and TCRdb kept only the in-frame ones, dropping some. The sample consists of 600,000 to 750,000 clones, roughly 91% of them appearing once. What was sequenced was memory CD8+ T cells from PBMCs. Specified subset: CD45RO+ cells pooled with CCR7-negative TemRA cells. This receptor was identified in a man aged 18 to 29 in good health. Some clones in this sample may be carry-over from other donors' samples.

Here the CDR3 reads CASSSFGSSGNTIYF. The CDR3, as DNA: TGTGCCAGCAGTTCCTTCGGGAGCTCTGGAAACACCATATATTTT. The V call is TRBV27, the J call TRBJ1-3; D call uncertain. V was cut by 4 bases and J by 0 bases, with 10 bases left in between. Germline assignment: CDR1 MNHEY and CDR2 SMNVEV (reference sequence). The CDR3 is made up of 15 amino acids.